This T cell receptor (beta chain) came from a study of T cell responses to AZD1222 COVID-19 vaccine. Per germline, CDR1 GTSNPN and CDR2 SVGIG (reference sequence). The CDR3 is 13 residues long. V was pared by 0 bases and J by 1 base, with 6 bases between. Using immunoSEQ multiplex PCR, the repertoire was profiled, and TCRdb retains in-frame clones only, with some absent. The sample has about 140,000 clones; roughly 84% are singletons. Of note for this clone: Antigen: not known.

Study outcomes and limitations: Clonal diversity was possibly underestimated; the donors were predominantly white British and more often female.

The J gene is TRBJ1-1, the V gene TRBV30; D uncertain. This sequence originates from an adult in good health. Sequenced material: peripheral blood, taken on day 0 of AZD1222 vaccination. The CDR3 protein is CAWSVGGNTEAFF. The CDR3 DNA sequence: TGTGCCTGGAGTGTAGGTGGGAACACTGAAGCTTTCTTT.